There are many counts of the clone carrying this TCR beta chain. No antigen is known for it. The CDR3 contains 13 residues. The V end was cut by 2 bases, the J end by 4 bases, with 8 bases between. Germline V CDR1 and CDR2: KGHSH, LQKENI. This entry comes from a study of T cells after yellow fever vaccination. The overall study: For low cell numbers, libraries were made with SMART-Seq v4 Ultra Low Input. Study results and limitations: A large majority of primary-vaccination clones showed up again after the booster (96% CD4, 75% to 90% CD8). The study found a weaker secondary response that peaked faster, day 5 versus 15.

Universal primer sites and UMIs were introduced during 5'RACE template-switching synthesis of TCR cDNA. TCRdb redid the calling of the 5' RACE reads with MiXCR, one entry per CDR3 protein. The sample lists a few hundred thousand distinct CDR3 sequences; approximately 3.5% were seen once. The chain joins TRBV18 to TRBJ1-1; D is unresolved. This receptor was taken from a young man who received the YFV17D yellow fever vaccine. The sample consisted of PBMCs, taken 15 days after the yellow fever booster vaccination. CDR3 sequence (DNA): TGTGCCAGCTCACCAAATCCCGGCACTGAAGCTTTCTTT. Translation gives CASSPNPGTEAFF.